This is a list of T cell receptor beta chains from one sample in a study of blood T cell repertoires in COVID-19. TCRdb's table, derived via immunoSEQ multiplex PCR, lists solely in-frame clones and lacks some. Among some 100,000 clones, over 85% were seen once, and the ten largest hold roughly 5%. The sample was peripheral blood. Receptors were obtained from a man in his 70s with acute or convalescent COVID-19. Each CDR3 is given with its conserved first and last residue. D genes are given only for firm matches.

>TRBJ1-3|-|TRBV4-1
TGCGCCAGCAGCCCTCAGGTGACCGGAAACACCATATATTTT
CASSPQVTGNTIYF
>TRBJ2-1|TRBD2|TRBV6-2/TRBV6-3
TGTGCCAGCAGCGATCGGACTAGCGGGTCTTACAATGAGCAGTTCTTC
CASSDRTSGSYNEQFF
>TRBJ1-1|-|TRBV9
TGTGCCAGCAGCGTACAAGGGAGTGGCACTGAAGCTTTCTTT
CASSVQGSGTEAFF
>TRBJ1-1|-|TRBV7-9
TGTGCCAGCAGCTTAATGTTCGGGGCTGAAGCTTTCTTT
CASSLMFGAEAFF
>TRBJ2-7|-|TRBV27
TGTGCCAGCAGTTCGGCTAATACCCAGGCAGGGAAAACCTACGAGCAGTACTTC
CASSSANTQAGKTYEQYF
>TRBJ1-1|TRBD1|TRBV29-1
TGCAGCGTAGACAGGGGTAACACTGAAGCTTTCTTT
CSVDRGNTEAFF
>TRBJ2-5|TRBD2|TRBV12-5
TGTGCTAGTGGTTTGGGCATCCTAGCGGGAGGCCGGGAGACCCAGTACTTC
CASGLGILAGGRETQYF
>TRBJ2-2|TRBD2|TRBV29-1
TGCAGCGTTGAAGATCCAGGGACTAGCGTCCCCGGGGAGCTGTTTTTT
CSVEDPGTSVPGELFF
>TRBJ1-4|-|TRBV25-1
TGTGCCAGCATTCTCGGAGACGGGAATGAAAAACTGTTTTTT
CASILGDGNEKLFF
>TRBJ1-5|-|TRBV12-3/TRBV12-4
TGTGCCAGCAGTTTGAACTATCAGCCCCAGCATTTT
CASSLNYQPQHF
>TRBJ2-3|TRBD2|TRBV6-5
TGTGCCAGCAGTACAGGTACTAGCGGGGGTACGCAGTATTTT
CASSTGTSGGTQYF
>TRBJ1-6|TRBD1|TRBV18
TGTGCCAGCTCACCGACCGGGACAGGGGGCGGCACCTATAATTCACCCCTCCACTTT
CASSPTGTGGGTYNSPLHF
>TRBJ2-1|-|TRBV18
TGTGCCAGCTCACCACGGGCGGGAAGAAATGAGCAGTTCTTC
CASSPRAGRNEQFF
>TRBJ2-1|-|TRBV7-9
TGTGCCAGCAGCTTAAGTCGAGGTGAGCAGTTCTTC
CASSLSRGEQFF
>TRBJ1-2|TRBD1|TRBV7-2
TGTGCCAGCAGCGCCGACAGGGGCCCCTATGGCTACACCTTC
CASSADRGPYGYTF
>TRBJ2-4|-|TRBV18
TGTGCCAGCTCACCACCGGGAGCCGAAGGCAAAAACATTCAGTACTTC
CASSPPGAEGKNIQYF